The source of this T cell receptor beta chain is a study of human T cells and chemical hapten exposure. The V segment lost 0 bases and the J segment 8 bases; nucleotides outside the gene matches: 9. The germline CDR1 and CDR2 sequences are LGHNA and YNFKEQ. The CDR3 has 15 residues. TCRdb re-called the 5' RACE reads through MiXCR, storing one row per CDR3 protein. The repertoire holds 80,000 or so distinct CDR3 sequences, roughly 15% seen once, with around 6.8% in the top ten. In this sample, this clonotype turned up many times. Unfractionated whole blood was the source of the extracted total RNA. The clonotype comes from a female donor in good health. The chain uses TRBV4-2 and TRBJ1-2; TRBD1 matches at 7 bases. CDR3 nucleotides: TGTGCCAGCAGCCAAGATAAGGGGGCCTACGGGGGCTACACCTTC. This gives the protein CASSQDKGAYGGYTF.